This T cell receptor beta chain stems from a study of T cell repertoires in cytomegalovirus infection. This clonotype was counted between two and nine times. The CDR3 has 14 residues. Germline lookup yields CDR1 MNHGY and CDR2 SAAAGT. V dropped 6 bases and J dropped 2; count of bases not matched to a gene: 3. TCRdb passed the reads through MiXCR, listing each CDR3 protein once. The sample shows a few hundred thousand distinct CDR3 sequences, over 15% of them seen only once. V is TRBV6-8 and J is TRBJ2-5; TRBD1 matches 10 bases. The origin of this receptor is a human donor in good health (CMV status not recorded). Some clones in this sample may be carry-over from other donors' samples. The source material was CD8+ T cells from PBMCs. CDR3 nucleotide sequence: TGTGCCAGCAGGACAGGGGGCATACAAGAGACCCAGTACTTC. Translated: CASRTGGIQETQYF.